A single sample is the source of the 10 T cell receptor beta chains below, sequenced in a study of CD8+CD57+ T cells in acquired aplastic anemia. Individuals selected for sequencing had exhibited CD8+CD57+ cell expansion on flow cytometry. TCR beta VDJ and CDR3 profiles were obtained from a genomic DNA template. TCRdb ran MiXCR on the reads and lists one entry per CDR3 protein. The data show hundreds of thousands of distinct CDR3 sequences, around 30% seen once. The sequencing input was sorted CD4+, CD8+, or CD8+CD57+ T cells (not recorded which) from PBMCs. The receptors come from a human donor with aplastic anemia.

This clonotype was counted only a few times. A much larger clone differs from this one at a single base, so this may be a read error. The chain uses TRBV19 and TRBJ1-5; no clear D gene. This CDR3 is 13 amino acids long. Germline CDR1 LNHDA, CDR2 SQIVND (reference sequence). Trimming stripped 5 bases from V and 3 bases from J, with 8 bases between. For the CDR3, the DNA is TGTGCCAGTAGTTTCGGAAACAATCAGCCCCAGCATTTT. This codes for CASSFGNNQPQHF.

This clonotype has just a few counts. The chain carries TRBV5-1 and TRBJ1-3; D is uncertain. The CDR3 covers 15 residues. Germline V gives CDR1 SGHRS, CDR2 YFSETQ. V gave up 6 bases and J gave up 0 bases, with 13 bases separating them. CDR3 in DNA: TGCGCCAGCACGGACGGAACATTCTCTGGAAACACCATATATTTT. It encodes CASTDGTFSGNTIYF.

This clonotype was seen at least ten times. The chain uses TRBV24-1 and TRBJ2-1, with a tentative D call TRBD2 (7 bases). V was pared by 4 bases and J by 7 bases, with 13 bases between. This CDR3 region has 14 residues. Germline V gene data show CDR1 as KGHDR and CDR2 as SFDVKD. This CDR3 reads CATSDPGGANEQFF. The CDR3 DNA follows: TGTGCCACCAGTGACCCTGGGGGGGCGAATGAGCAGTTCTTC.

The CDR3 DNA is TGTGCCACCAGTGGCCGGAAGCGGGGGGCCTACAATGAGCAGTTCTTC. Translation gives CATSGRKRGAYNEQFF. The V gene is TRBV24-1, the J gene TRBJ2-1, with 9 positions matching TRBD2. V lost 5 bases to trimming and J lost 2 bases; unmatched junction nucleotides: 6. This CDR3 contains 16 residues. Germline V gene data show CDR1 as KGHDR and CDR2 as SFDVKD.

The chain couples TRBV24-1 to TRBJ1-2; tentatively, D is TRBD1 (5 bases). The V gene lost 5 bases and the J gene lost 2 bases, with 11 bases spanning the gap. Germline V gene lookup returns CDR1 KGHDR and CDR2 SFDVKD. The CDR3 sequence is 14 residues long. CDR3 in amino acids: CATSAREGNYGYTF. The CDR3 DNA follows: TGTGCCACCAGTGCGCGTGAGGGGAACTATGGCTACACCTTC.

The chain uses TRBV20-1 and TRBJ2-5; D gene unclear. Trimming pared 6 bases from V and 7 bases from J, leaving 21 bases between. The CDR3 is 14 amino acids. Germline V gene data show CDR1 as DFQATT and CDR2 as SNEGSKA (reference sequence). In DNA, the CDR3 is TGCAGTGCCAGTAGGACGGTTCTTAAGTTGACCCAGTACTTC. It yields the protein CSASRTVLKLTQYF.

The rearrangement links TRBV12-3 or TRBV12-4 to TRBJ1-5; D not resolved. V was trimmed by 6 bases and J by 3 bases, leaving 15 bases between them. This CDR3 spans 15 amino acids. The CDR3 region has the DNA TGTGCCAGCAGGGAGAGGGAAGGGTTCAATCAGCCCCAGCATTTT. Its translation is CASREREGFNQPQHF.

This clonotype was seen only a few times. This chain connects TRBV29-1 to TRBJ1-1; D possibly corresponds to TRBD1 (5 bases). Trimming took off 8 bases at V and 1 base at J, with 17 bases between the two ends. The CDR3 is 14 amino acids. CDR1 is SQVTM, CDR2 ANQGSEA, per germline. CDR3 coding DNA: TGCAGCAGTTCCACAGGCACAGCGAACACTGAAGCTTTCTTT. This encodes CSSSTGTANTEAFF. Filled out from reference TRBV29-1 and TRBJ1-1, the complete variable domain reads SAVISQKPSRDICQRGTSLTIQCQVDSQVTMMFWYRQQPGQSLTLIATANQGSEATYESGFVIDKFPISRPNLTFSTLTVSNMSPEDSSIYLCSSSTGTANTEAFFGQGTRLTVV.

This clonotype was counted a few times. The genes are TRBV7-9 and TRBJ2-5, with 9 positions matching TRBD2. The CDR3 sequence is 14 residues long. After removal of 5 bases from V and 4 bases from J, the junction contained 5 bases not matched to a gene. CDR1 and CDR2 from the germline V gene are SEHNR and FQNEAQ (reference sequence). The CDR3 is CASSRGGALETQYF. CDR3 sequence (DNA): TGTGCCAGCAGCCGCGGGGGGGCGCTAGAGACCCAGTACTTC.

This clonotype was observed a few times. A much bigger clone sits one base away, suggesting this may be a read error. The chain carries TRBV10-3 and TRBJ1-1; 7 bases align to TRBD1. Germline V gene sequence: CDR1 ENHRY, CDR2 SYGVKD. This CDR3 contains 16 residues. The CDR3 DNA is TGTGCCACCAGTGAGTATCGGTTAGGGGGCAACACTGAAGCTTTCTTT. As protein: CATSEYRLGGNTEAFF.